The next 9 T cell receptor beta chains were all read from a single sample in a study of shared clonotypes between healthy human individuals. The data were produced by immunoSEQ multiplex PCR, yet TCRdb's version contains in-frame clones alone and is incomplete. Here the sample spans 2 million to 3 million clones, 80% to 95% being singletons. The sequenced material came from naive CD4+ T cells from PBMCs. Subset described: CD45RA+ positively selected. These receptors came from a man between 18 and 29 years old in good health. Some clones in this sample may be carry-over from other donors' samples.

This clone was found many times. V gene TRBV2 combines with J gene TRBJ2-5; perhaps TRBD2 as D (5 bases). The V gene lost 7 bases and the J gene lost 5 bases, with 11 bases spanning the gap. CDR3 length equals 12 residues. The V gene's germline CDR1 is SNHLY and CDR2 FYNNEI. The CDR3, as DNA: TGTGCCAGCACGACGACGGGGGAGACCCAGTACTTC. It yields the protein CASTTTGETQYF.

The rearrangement joins TRBV7-9 to TRBJ2-7, with 11 positions matching TRBD1. The V and J ends lost 6 bases and 0 bases, in that order; junction bases with no gene match: 4. The germline gives CDR1 SEHNR, CDR2 FQNEAQ (reference sequence). CDR3 length: 15 amino acids. The CDR3 loop reads CASSTGTGGSYEQYF. CDR3 nucleotides: TGTGCCAGCAGTACCGGGACAGGGGGCTCCTACGAGCAGTACTTC.

The sample holds one count of this clone. J is TRBJ2-4 and V is TRBV5-1; the D is unclear. The CDR3 is 12 amino acids. V was trimmed by 0 bases and J by 8 bases, leaving 6 bases between them. In germline, CDR1 is SGHRS, CDR2 YFSETQ. Here the CDR3 reads CASSLVGYIQYF. In DNA form, the CDR3 reads TGCGCCAGCAGCTTGGTAGGGTACATTCAGTACTTC.

This clone was seen a single time. The rearrangement joins TRBV18 to TRBJ2-5; D may be TRBD1 (6 bases). The CDR3 loop spans 15 amino acids. V lost 4 bases and J 2 bases, leaving 14 bases between the germline ends. CDR1 is KGHSH, CDR2 LQKENI, per germline. The CDR3 protein is CASSRQQGNQETQYF. Here the CDR3 DNA reads TGTGCCAGCTCACGGCAACAGGGAAATCAAGAGACCCAGTACTTC.

The chain combines TRBV28 with TRBJ1-1, with D maybe TRBD1 (5 bases). Germline V gene lookup returns CDR1 MDHEN and CDR2 SYDVKM. Trimming stripped 4 bases from V and 0 bases from J, with 12 bases between. CDR3 length: 15 residues. The CDR3 sequence: CASSWGGSMNTEAFF. CDR3 bases: TGTGCCAGCAGTTGGGGCGGGAGCATGAACACTGAAGCTTTCTTT.

About this clone itself: The sample contains more than one DNA sequence encoding this CDR3. The chain uses TRBV6-1 and TRBJ2-1; D unclear. The germline gives CDR1 MNHNS, CDR2 SASEGT. The CDR3 has 14 residues. V was pared by 5 bases and J by 2 bases, with 10 bases between. The CDR3 coding sequence is TGTGCCAGCAGTCGAGGCGGAACCTACAATGAGCAGTTCTTC. It yields the protein CASSRGGTYNEQFF.

This chain uses TRBV7-2 with TRBJ2-1, with D unclear. The CDR3 is 14 amino acids. Trimming stripped 5 bases from V and 8 bases from J, with 16 bases between. CDR1 is SGHTA, CDR2 FQGNSA, per germline. The CDR3 sequence is CASSPHRPPHEQFF. The DNA for the CDR3 is TGTGCCAGCAGCCCTCACCGACCCCCACATGAGCAGTTCTTC.

V and J are TRBV5-3 and TRBJ1-5; 12 bases fit TRBD1. TRBV5-3 is marked as an open reading frame, function uncertain. Losses at the gene ends were 5 bases for V and 5 bases for J; bases not matched to a gene: 5. The CDR3 runs 15 residues. CDR3 sequence reads: CARSGDRGRDQPQHF. The CDR3 region has the DNA TGTGCCAGAAGTGGGGACAGGGGGCGCGATCAGCCCCAGCATTTT.

As DNA, the CDR3 is TGTGCCAGCAGCCCCGGGACAGGTCGCTCTGGAAACACCATATATTTT. This sequence encodes CASSPGTGRSGNTIYF. The chain recombines TRBV2 with TRBJ1-3, with 8 bases fitting TRBD1. The CDR3 has 16 residues. The V gene's germline CDR1 is SNHLY and CDR2 FYNNEI. J gave up 0 bases and V 6 bases, and 7 bases lay outside the gene matches.